This is a list of T cell receptor beta chains from one sample in a study of blood T cells in healthy people across ages. TCRdb re-derived calls from the 5' RACE reads in MiXCR, one entry per CDR3 protein. The profile shows some 290,000 distinct CDR3 sequences, 27% of them singletons. Specimen: blood. These receptors all stem from a woman aged 70-85 years in good health. CDR3s include the opening cysteine and the closing phenylalanine or tryptophan. D genes are given only for firm matches. Only some rows state a clone size, as once, few, many or a class for expanded clones.

v_gene,j_gene,abundance,d_gene,CDR3nt,CDR3aa
TRBV24-1,TRBJ2-3,.,.,TGTGCCACCAGTGAAGGGGGTACAGATACGCAGTATTTT,CATSEGGTDTQYF
TRBV28,TRBJ2-5,.,TRBD2,TGTGCCAGCAGTTTGTTTCTTTTTCGGGGGGAAGAGACCCAGTACTTC,CASSLFLFRGEETQYF
TRBV28,TRBJ2-5,few,.,TGTGCCAGCAGTTTTGTGGGCAGACCCGGGGGCCAAGAGACCCAGTACTTC,CASSFVGRPGGQETQYF
TRBV5-1,TRBJ2-5,few,TRBD2,TGCGCCAGCAGCCGAGCGGGGACGCAAGAGACCCAGTACTTC,CASSRAGTQETQYF
TRBV20-1,TRBJ2-2,few,TRBD2,TGCAGTGCTACAGGGACTAGCGGGAACACCGGGGAGCTGTTTTTT,CSATGTSGNTGELFF
TRBV10-3,TRBJ2-5,few,.,TGTGCCATCAGTGAGTCACAGGTACCCCAAGAGACCCAGTACTTC,CAISESQVPQETQYF
TRBV28,TRBJ1-1,few,.,TGTGCCAGCGGACTACAGGGCATGAACACTGAAGCTTTCTTT,CASGLQGMNTEAFF
TRBV3-1,TRBJ2-1,.,TRBD2,TGTGCCAGCAGCCAAACGGGACTAGAGCAGTTCTTC,CASSQTGLEQFF
TRBV7-2,TRBJ2-5,many,TRBD1,TGTGCCAGCAGCTTAGAGGGACAGGCGGGGACCCAGTACTTC,CASSLEGQAGTQYF
TRBV28,TRBJ1-1,few,.,TGTGCCAGCAGTCTAGGTTTCGAAGCTTTCTTT,CASSLGFEAFF
TRBV12-3/TRBV12-4,TRBJ2-7,.,TRBD1,TGTGCCAGCAGTTTATCGGGACAGGGGAGCTACGAGCAGTACTTC,CASSLSGQGSYEQYF
TRBV25-1,TRBJ2-3,.,.,TGTGCCAGCAGTGTCTCGAAGGGTACGCAGTATTTT,CASSVSKGTQYF
TRBV4-2,TRBJ1-4,few,.,TGTGCCAGCAGCCAATCGACGGATCCGGGTTATGAACTGTTTTTT,CASSQSTDPGYELFF
TRBV20-1,TRBJ2-3,few,.,TGCAGTGCTAGAGCCGACCTGTCCGGTACGCAGTATTTT,CSARADLSGTQYF
TRBV10-3,TRBJ1-5,few,.,TGTGCCTTCAGTGCGGTCTCTGGCAGCAATCAGCCCCAGCATTTT,CAFSAVSGSNQPQHF
TRBV12-3/TRBV12-4,TRBJ2-7,many,.,TGTGCCAGCACAGCTGAGACTGTTTCCTACGAGCAGTACTTC,CASTAETVSYEQYF
TRBV6-5,TRBJ1-1,.,.,TGTGCCAGCAGTTACTCGAGCGGTTGGGACACTGAAGCTTTCTTT,CASSYSSGWDTEAFF
TRBV9,TRBJ2-5,few,.,TGTGCCAGCAGCGTAGGTCAAGAGACCCAGTACTTC,CASSVGQETQYF
TRBV29-1,TRBJ2-7,.,.,TGCAGCGTCGAAAGGCTCAGGGGAGGCGAGCAGTACTTC,CSVERLRGGEQYF
TRBV27,TRBJ2-3,few,TRBD2,TGTGCCAGCACCGTAAGCGGGACCTACACAGATACGCAGTATTTT,CASTVSGTYTDTQYF
TRBV4-2,TRBJ1-1,once,.,TGTGCCAGTGTCCGGGACCCTCGGGACACTGAAGCTTTCTTT,CASVRDPRDTEAFF
TRBV29-1,TRBJ2-4,many,.,TGCAGCGGGGTCGGGGGCGACTCCCTCCGGAACATTCAGTACTTC,CSGVGGDSLRNIQYF
TRBV18,TRBJ2-5,few,.,TGTGCCAGCTCAGCACGGGAACACCAAGAGACCCAGTACTTC,CASSAREHQETQYF
TRBV7-2,TRBJ2-2,few,.,TGTGCCAGCAGCTTACGCCTCTCTTCCGCAAACACCGGGGAGCTGTTTTTT,CASSLRLSSANTGELFF
TRBV12-3/TRBV12-4,TRBJ1-1,.,.,TGTGCCAGCAGCCCTCCGGGGGGCGCGGGTACTGAAGCTTTCTTT,CASSPPGGAGTEAFF
TRBV27,TRBJ1-5,few,.,TGTGCCAGCAGTTTGGGCGGGGTTCAGCCCCAGCATTTT,CASSLGGVQPQHF
TRBV18,TRBJ1-4,.,.,TGTGCCAGCTCACTAGGTGCCGGGATGAATAAAAAACTGTTTTTT,CASSLGAGMNKKLFF
TRBV6-6,TRBJ2-5,few,TRBD2,TGTGCCAGCAGACCCCCAGCGGGAGAAACTCGGTACTTC,CASRPPAGETRYF
TRBV20-1,TRBJ2-2,.,.,TGCAGTGCTAGAGATTTCACGGAGGGAAGGGGGACCGGGGAGCTGTTTTTT,CSARDFTEGRGTGELFF
TRBV4-2,TRBJ2-1,few,TRBD2,TGTGCCAGCAGCCAAACACCGGGGACTAGCGGGAGGGGCCGCTCCTACAATGAGCAGTTCTTC,CASSQTPGTSGRGRSYNEQFF
TRBV29-1,TRBJ2-3,few,TRBD2,TGCAGCGTTTCATCAAGGACTAGCGGGAGTACAGATACGCAGTATTTT,CSVSSRTSGSTDTQYF
TRBV3-1,TRBJ2-3,few,.,TGTGCCAGCAGCCGACCGGGAGATACGCAGTATTTT,CASSRPGDTQYF
TRBV7-9,TRBJ2-2,many,.,TGTGCCAGCAGCTTAACAGCGAACACCGGGGAGCTGTTTTTT,CASSLTANTGELFF
TRBV4-2,TRBJ2-5,many,TRBD2,TGTGCCAGCAGCCAAGTAGGCCTAGCGGGAGATCGGGGTCAAGAGACCCAGTACTTC,CASSQVGLAGDRGQETQYF
TRBV7-8,TRBJ2-2,.,TRBD2,TGTGCCAGCAGCTTAGCCGGGAGGAAGTACGGGGAGCTGTTTTTT,CASSLAGRKYGELFF
TRBV25-1,TRBJ2-7,.,TRBD2,TGTGCCAGCAGCCCCGTGCGGGAGGGCCTCTACGAGCAGTACTTC,CASSPVREGLYEQYF
TRBV7-2,TRBJ2-1,.,TRBD2,TGTGCCAGCAGCGCCGAACTAGCGGGGGATGAGCAGTTCTTC,CASSAELAGDEQFF
TRBV20-1,TRBJ2-7,.,.,TGCAGTGCTAGCGCAGTGGACAGCTCCTACGAGCAGTACTTC,CSASAVDSSYEQYF